Below are 30 T cell receptor beta chains sequenced from a single sample in a study of neurological immune-mediated disorders. MiXCR, run by TCRdb on the 5' RACE reads, gives a single entry per CDR3 protein. This table has 50,000 to 75,000 distinct CDR3 sequences, 9.5% to 15% appearing once. The material sequenced was PBMCs. Receptors were obtained from a woman aged 55 to 70 with HTLV-1-associated myelopathy (HAM/TSP).

The chain combines TRBV7-9 with TRBJ1-1; TRBD1 matches 9 bases. The J segment lost 5 bases and the V segment lost 3 bases, leaving 7 bases of the junction unmatched. This CDR3 has 15 residues. Germline CDR1 and CDR2: SEHNR and FQNEAQ (reference sequence). The CDR3 bases are TGTGCCAGCAGCTTTTGGGGACAGGGACGGACTGAAGCTTTCTTT. This gives the protein CASSFWGQGRTEAFF.

This clonotype was counted many times. The chain combines TRBV5-1 with TRBJ2-3; the D gene is possibly TRBD1 (5 bases). Germline assignment: CDR1 SGHRS and CDR2 YFSETQ. V gave up 0 bases and J gave up 8 bases, with 10 bases separating them. The CDR3 has 13 amino acids. CDR3 sequence: CASSLGGEATQYF. The CDR3 bases are TGCGCCAGCAGCTTGGGGGGCGAGGCTACGCAGTATTTT.

This clonotype has at least ten counts. V is TRBV28 and J is TRBJ2-6, with TRBD2 matching over 7 bases. With V trimmed by 3 bases and J by 4 bases, 9 bases remained unmatched. The germline V gene encodes CDR1 MDHEN and CDR2 SYDVKM. The CDR3 covers 17 residues. The CDR3: CASSLGGTLSGANVLTF. CDR3 bases: TGTGCCAGCAGTTTGGGGGGGACCCTCTCCGGGGCCAACGTCCTGACTTTC.

This clonotype has ten or more counts. The V gene is TRBV20-1, the J gene TRBJ1-6; the match to TRBD1 covers 10 bases. Germline V gives CDR1 DFQATT, CDR2 SNEGSKA (reference sequence). The CDR3 extends over 13 amino acids. Unmatched junction bases numbered 5, after V lost 5 bases and J lost 10 bases. In DNA, the CDR3 is TGCAGTGCTGACAGGGGGCTGGGGTCACCCCTCCACTTT. Translating it yields CSADRGLGSPLHF.

This clonotype was recorded many times. The chain employs TRBV5-1 and TRBJ2-3, with D perhaps given as TRBD1 or TRBD2 (5 bases each). The CDR3 runs 14 residues. Trimming shortened V by 0 bases and J by 3 bases, and 8 bases separated the two germline ends. Germline V lookup: CDR1 SGHRS, CDR2 YFSETQ. CDR3 sequence: CASSLVGETDTQYF. CDR3 sequence (DNA): TGCGCCAGCAGCTTGGTGGGGGAGACAGATACGCAGTATTTT.

Many counts were recorded for this clonotype. J is TRBJ2-1 and V is TRBV20-1; D may be TRBD1 or TRBD2 (6 bases each). The CDR3 spans 13 residues. In germline, CDR1 is DFQATT, CDR2 SNEGSKA (reference sequence). The CDR3: CSWGLALYNEQFF. The CDR3 nucleotides are TGCAGCTGGGGGCTAGCGTTATACAATGAGCAGTTCTTC.

Comment on this clonotype: The junction departs from the called germline gene at one end, perhaps through a read error. The CDR3 is CASRKTGPAVPYEQYF. DNA of the CDR3: TGTGCCAGCAGAAAGACAGGACCGGCGGTCCCCTACGAGCAGTACTTC. V usage is TRBV5-1 and J usage is TRBJ2-7, with a possible D match to TRBD1 (6 bases). The CDR3 totals 16 residues. Germline V lookup: CDR1 SGHRS, CDR2 YFSETQ.

This clonotype occurred many times. V gene TRBV20-1 combines with J gene TRBJ2-5; tentatively, D is TRBD2 (5 bases). V dropped 2 bases and J dropped 5 bases, with 21 bases sitting between them. The CDR3 has 16 amino acids. Germline V CDR1 and CDR2: DFQATT, SNEGSKA (reference sequence). CDR3 in DNA: TGCAGTGCTAGAAATGACGGGATCCTTCACGTTGAGACCCAGTACTTC. It yields the protein CSARNDGILHVETQYF.

At least ten counts were recorded for this clonotype. The chain links TRBV7-2 to TRBJ2-7; tentative D call: TRBD2 (5 bases). V lost 5 bases and J 0 bases, leaving 11 bases between the germline ends. The CDR3 is 14 amino acids. CDR1 is SGHTA, CDR2 FQGNSA, per germline. The CDR3 DNA reads TGTGCCAGCAGCCGCCGGGGTAGCTCCTACGAGCAGTACTTC. Translating it yields CASSRRGSSYEQYF.

There are many counts of this clonotype. The chain is built from TRBV20-1 and TRBJ1-1; D gene ambiguous. CDR1 is DFQATT, CDR2 SNEGSKA, per germline (reference sequence). The CDR3 consists of 12 residues. V gave up 4 bases and J gave up 0 bases, with 6 bases separating them. The CDR3 reads CSATRVNTEAFF. CDR3 in DNA: TGCAGTGCTACCCGAGTGAACACTGAAGCTTTCTTT.

The chain recombines TRBV29-1 with TRBJ2-1, with TRBD2 identical over 8 bases. V shed 5 bases, J shed 8 bases, and the junction held 11 bases outside the gene matches. Germline CDR1 and CDR2: SQVTM and ANQGSEA. This CDR3 spans 14 amino acids. The CDR3 DNA reads TGCAGCGTTCTGTCTGGCGGGAGGAAAGATGAGCAGTTCTTC. Translation: CSVLSGGRKDEQFF.

This clonotype was detected ten times or more. The rearrangement uses TRBV5-6 and TRBJ2-2; D is uncertain. Germline CDR1 SGHDT, CDR2 YYEEEE. CDR3 length: 16 amino acids. Trimming took 4 bases from V and 6 from J, leaving 19 bases between them. CDR3 nucleotides: TGTGCCAGCAGCCCAGAAGCCGGAGTTGTATCCGGGGAGCTGTTTTTT. Its translation is CASSPEAGVVSGELFF.

Notes on this clonotype: A junction end diverges from the germline sequence, so it may reflect a read error. The J gene is TRBJ1-1, the V gene TRBV4-1; tentatively, D is TRBD1 (5 bases). CDR3 length: 13 residues. Germline V gives CDR1 MGHRA, CDR2 YSYEKL. The CDR3 DNA is TGCGCCAGCAGCGCCTCCGGTGGGACTGAATCTTTCTTT. Translated, it gives CASSASGGTESFF.

Note on this clonotype: This may stem from a read error, because a much larger clone lies one nucleotide away. The V gene is TRBV10-3, the J gene TRBJ2-3, with 8 bases aligning to TRBD2. The length of the CDR3 is 15 residues. Germline loops: CDR1 ENHRY, CDR2 SYGVKD. The CDR3 reads CAIHTTSGGTYTQYF. The CDR3 DNA reads TGTGCCATACACACCACTAGCGGCGGCACATATACGCAGTATTTT.

This chain joins TRBV19 and TRBJ2-7; TRBD1 aligns across 9 bases. The CDR3 extends over 15 amino acids. Germline lookup yields CDR1 LNHDA and CDR2 SQIVND (reference sequence). The ends lost 5 bases at V and 0 bases at J; junction bases unmatched: 5. DNA for the CDR3: TGTGCCAGTAGTTCGGGGACAGGGAGCTCCTACGAGCAGTACTTC. This gives the protein CASSSGTGSSYEQYF.

This clonotype was seen repeatedly, ten times or more. This chain joins TRBV7-9 and TRBJ2-7; 9 nucleotides align to TRBD1. V lost 7 bases to trimming and J lost 1 base; unmatched junction nucleotides: 5. Germline assignment: CDR1 SEHNR and CDR2 FQNEAQ (reference sequence). The CDR3 runs to 14 residues. The CDR3: CASTPGTGSYEQYF. The DNA for the CDR3 is TGTGCCAGCACCCCCGGGACAGGGTCCTACGAGCAGTACTTC.

This clonotype was recorded at least ten times. Here the CDR3 DNA reads TGCGCCAGCAGTAGACTCCGGGACGACGCTAACTATGGCTACACCTTC. It specifies CASSRLRDDANYGYTF. V gene TRBV10-2 combines with J gene TRBJ1-2; D may be TRBD1 (5 bases). The V gene lost 5 bases and the J gene lost 0 bases, with 16 bases spanning the gap. Germline V lookup: CDR1 WSHSY, CDR2 SAAADI. The CDR3 is 16 residues long.

In its sample, this clonotype was seen many times. The chain carries TRBV7-2 and TRBJ2-5, with unresolved D. The CDR3 is made up of 12 amino acids. Germline assignment: CDR1 SGHTA and CDR2 FQGNSA. Trimming pared 5 bases from V and 8 bases from J, leaving 12 bases between. The CDR3 region is CASSPPWGTQYF. The CDR3 bases are TGTGCCAGCAGCCCACCATGGGGAACCCAGTACTTC.

The table lists this clonotype with many counts. The chain employs TRBV12-3 or TRBV12-4 and TRBJ2-3; 9 bases align to TRBD1. The CDR3 has 15 amino acids. Trimming cost V 6 bases and J 6 bases; bases outside gene matches: 10. CDR3 loop: CASRKQGAGADTQYF. CDR3 sequence (DNA): TGTGCCAGCAGAAAACAGGGGGCCGGGGCGGATACGCAGTATTTT.

This clonotype was recorded many times. The chain couples TRBV7-9 to TRBJ1-1; no firm D call. The CDR3 runs 14 residues. V lost 2 bases and J 3 bases, leaving 10 bases between the germline ends. Germline V gene lookup returns CDR1 SEHNR and CDR2 FQNEAQ (reference sequence). CDR3 sequence: CASSLPGGDTEAFF. The CDR3 nucleotides are TGTGCCAGCAGCTTACCGGGAGGAGACACTGAAGCTTTCTTT. Combining the CDR3 with reference TRBV7-9 and TRBJ1-1 gives the whole variable domain DTGVSQNPRHKITKRGQNVTFRCDPISEHNRLYWYRQTLGQGPEFLTYFQNEAQLEKSRLLSDRFSAERPKGSFSTLEIQRTEQGDSAMYLCASSLPGGDTEAFFGQGTRLTVV.

This clonotype has ten or more counts. The chain couples TRBV10-3 to TRBJ2-5; TRBD2 matches 9 bases. The CDR3 spans 16 residues. CDR1 and CDR2 (germline): ENHRY, SYGVKD. With V trimmed by 2 bases and J by 1 base, 5 bases remained unmatched. The DNA of the CDR3 is TGTGCCATCAGTGAGCGGCGGGAGGGCCTCCAAGAGACCCAGTACTTC. Translation gives CAISERREGLQETQYF.

Many counts were recorded for this clonotype. V gene TRBV20-1 combines with J gene TRBJ1-1; 10 nucleotides match TRBD1. Germline V gives CDR1 DFQATT, CDR2 SNEGSKA (reference sequence). This CDR3 has 15 residues. J was trimmed by 4 bases and V by 1 base; bases with no gene match: 6. The CDR3 is CSARGSGQGGTEAFF. In DNA, the CDR3 is TGCAGTGCTAGAGGGTCCGGACAGGGGGGCACTGAAGCTTTCTTT.

The chain uses TRBV20-1 and TRBJ2-1; TRBD2 agrees at 9 bases. CDR1 is DFQATT, CDR2 SNEGSKA, per germline (reference sequence). The CDR3 is 17 amino acids. V shed 4 bases and J 0 bases; nucleotides not matched to a gene: 10. The CDR3 nucleotides are TGCAGTGCTAAACTAGCGGGTCGACTCAGCTCCTACAATGAGCAGTTCTTC. Protein product: CSAKLAGRLSSYNEQFF.

Many counts were recorded for this clonotype. The genes are TRBV3-1 and TRBJ2-2; D might be TRBD2 (5 bases). The V and J ends lost 6 bases and 4 bases respectively, with 15 bases between them. Germline V CDR1 and CDR2: LGHDT, YNNKEL (reference sequence). CDR3 length: 15 residues. In DNA, the CDR3 is TGTGCCAGCAGTTTCGAGGGCTTTAGCACCGGGGAGCTGTTTTTT. Residues: CASSFEGFSTGELFF. Based on the CDR3 plus reference TRBV3-1 and TRBJ2-2, the full variable domain is DTAVSQTPKYLVTQMGNDKSIKCEQNLGHDTMYWYKQDSKKFLKIMFSYNNKELIINETVPNRFSPKSPDKAHLNLHINSLELGDSAVYFCASSFEGFSTGELFFGEGSRLTVL.

V and J are TRBV20-1 and TRBJ1-1; 7 bases map to TRBD1. The CDR3 consists of 12 residues. V dropped 3 bases and J dropped 7; count of bases not matched to a gene: 5. Germline-derived CDR1 and CDR2 are DFQATT and SNEGSKA (reference sequence). Here the CDR3 DNA reads TGCAGTGCTAGGGAGGGGGCGGGTGAAGCTTTCTTT. Protein: CSAREGAGEAFF.

The table lists this clonotype with many counts. The V and J genes are TRBV29-1 and TRBJ2-1, with D unclear. CDR1 SQVTM and CDR2 ANQGSEA come from the germline V gene. The CDR3 sequence is 14 residues long. V lost 3 bases to trimming and J lost 6 bases, with 15 bases between them. The CDR3 DNA reads as TGCAGCGTTGAGGATGTTAGCTTAAGCAATGAGCAGTTCTTC. This translates into CSVEDVSLSNEQFF.

This clonotype was counted once. Because it lacks the conserved phenylalanine or tryptophan at the end, this CDR3 is likely a read error. The DNA is omitted, as the CDR3 cannot be located on it reliably, and the CDR3 follows TCRdb's listing. This rearrangement joins TRBV7-9 to TRBJ2-5; the table's D call TRBD2 went unverified against the DNA. The CDR3 is made up of 16 amino acids, end residues included. CDR1 is SEHNR and CDR2 is FQNEAQ in the germline V gene (reference sequence). The CDR3 here is CASSSAGLGVQETQNL.

This clonotype was seen repeatedly, ten times or more. The rearrangement joins TRBV5-1 to TRBJ2-1; 11 nucleotides align to TRBD2. The CDR3 sequence is 15 residues long. CDR1 SGHRS and CDR2 YFSETQ come from the germline V gene. With 4 bases clipped from V and 8 bases from J, the junction kept 8 bases outside the gene matches. The CDR3 spells CASSARLAGSDEQFF. DNA of the CDR3: TGCGCCAGCAGCGCCCGACTAGCGGGGTCCGATGAGCAGTTCTTC.

There are many counts of this clonotype. V is TRBV6-6 and J is TRBJ2-3; D tentatively fits TRBD1 or TRBD2 (7 bases each). The germline CDR1 and CDR2 sequences are MNHNY and SVGAGI (reference sequence). The CDR3 spans 19 residues. V was shortened by 1 base and J by 5 bases, with 25 bases between the two germline ends. This CDR3 reads CASSYLGGDLGTAEDTQYF. CDR3 coding DNA: TGTGCCAGCAGTTACTTGGGAGGGGACCTCGGGACAGCAGAAGATACGCAGTATTTT.

This clonotype came up many times. V is TRBV15 and J is TRBJ2-7; a possible D gene is TRBD2 (5 bases). The germline V and J ends were trimmed by 3 bases and 3 bases, with 12 bases remaining between them. The length of the CDR3 is 14 residues. Germline V gene data show CDR1 as LNHNV and CDR2 as YYDKDF (reference sequence). The CDR3 DNA is TGTGCCACCAGCAGCTTTTCCAGCGGCTACGAGCAGTACTTC. Its protein is CATSSFSSGYEQYF.